The 15 T cell receptor beta chains in this list originate from one sample, sequenced in a study of metastatic and nonmetastatic thyroid tumors. Among the patients, none had received any treatment before thyroid surgery. TCRdb used MiXCR to call clones anew from the PCR reads. Among approximately 28,000 clones listed, 15% to 20% were seen once. Specimen: blood. These receptors were obtained from a male donor with papillary thyroid cancer or a benign thyroid nodule (not recorded which). Some clones in this sample may be carry-over from other donors' samples.

This clone appeared many times. An end of the junction does not agree with germline; a read error may underlie this. The same CDR3 can be traced to other DNA sequences in this sample. The V gene is TRBV7-8, the J gene TRBJ1-1; TRBD1 agrees at 10 bases. This CDR3 region has 15 residues. CDR1 and CDR2 from the germline V gene are SGHVS and FQNEAQ. CDR3 sequence: CASSLAGQGFTEAFF. CDR3 bases: TGTGCCAGCAGCTTAGCGGGACAGGGGTTCACTGAGGCTTTCTTT. The entire variable domain, with the rest obtained from reference TRBV7-8 and TRBJ1-1, is as follows: GAGVSQSPRYKVAKRGQDVALRCDPISGHVSLFWYQQALGQGPEFLTYFQNEAQLDKSGLPSDRFFAERPEGSVSTLKIQRTQQEDSAVYLCASSLAGQGFTEAFFGQGTRLTVV.

This clone turned up a few times. At one end the junction does not follow the germline gene, possibly because of a read error. This chain links TRBV6-1 with TRBJ2-7; TRBD1 is a possible D gene (6 bases). The germline V gene has CDR1 MNHNS and CDR2 SASEGT. The CDR3 length is 12 residues. CDR3 bases: TGTGCCAGCACCAAACAGGGCAACGAGCAGTGCTTC. It yields the protein CASTKQGNEQCF.

Note on this clone: The sample carries other DNA sequences with the same CDR3. The V gene is TRBV6-1, the J gene TRBJ2-5; maybe TRBD2 (5 bases). Germline loops: CDR1 MNHNS, CDR2 SASEGT. The V end lost 6 bases, the J end lost 5 bases, and 13 bases lay between the germline ends. The CDR3 is 13 amino acids. CDR3 sequence reads: CASRRVIQETQYF. CDR3 nucleotides: TGTGCCAGCAGGCGGGTCATCCAGGAGACCCAGTACTTC.

The table lists this clone with many counts. CDR3: CASSLTWSATNEKLFF. The DNA for the CDR3 is TGTGCCAGCAGCTTAACTTGGTCTGCAACTAATGAAAAACTGTTTTTT. The J gene is TRBJ1-4, the V gene TRBV7-9; D uncertain. The CDR3 contains 16 residues. The V end lost 2 bases, the J end lost 0 bases, and 10 bases lay between the germline ends. Per the germline V gene, CDR1 is SEHNR and CDR2 is FQNEAQ (reference sequence).

A word on this clone: A read error may account for a junction end that differs from germline. This sequence joins TRBV2 and TRBJ2-3; 7 positions agree with TRBD1. Germline CDR1 and CDR2: SNHLY and FYNNEI. CDR3 length equals 14 residues. The CDR3 nucleotides are TGTGTCAGCCAAGGGACAGCGAGTGGAGATACGCAGTATTTT. Encoded protein: CVSQGTASGDTQYF.

This clone was observed many times. The chain is built from TRBV28 and TRBJ1-1; 7 bases match TRBD1. The CDR3 is 14 amino acids. Looked up from germline, CDR1 is MDHEN and CDR2 is SYDVKM. With 6 bases clipped from V and 2 bases from J, the junction kept 6 bases outside the gene matches. The CDR3 nucleotides are TGTGCCAGCAGCGAAGGACAGGTTAACACTGAAGCTTTCTTT. Translation: CASSEGQVNTEAFF.

Only one count was recorded for this clone. A junction boundary mismatches the germline segment, possibly from a read error. The rearrangement uses TRBV19 and TRBJ2-1, with D perhaps matching TRBD2 (5 bases). CDR1 and CDR2 from the germline V gene are LNHDA and SQIVND (reference sequence). The length of the CDR3 is 16 residues. CDR3 residues: CASSTLSERARNEHFF. CDR3 bases: TGTGCCAGTAGTACTCTTAGCGAGAGGGCCCGCAATGAGCATTTCTTC.

This clone was counted ten times or more. At the DNA level, this CDR3 is encoded by other sequences in the same sample as well. In DNA form, the CDR3 reads TGTGCCAGCACTCAGAGTGGTGGGGATACGCAGTATTTT. Translating gives CASTQSGGDTQYF. V and J are TRBV7-9 and TRBJ2-3; no reliable D call. Germline V CDR1 and CDR2: SEHNR, FQNEAQ (reference sequence). The CDR3 consists of 13 residues. Trimming cost V 7 bases and J 6 bases, with 14 bases left between them.

This clone appeared many times. The genes are TRBV5-8 and TRBJ1-3; TRBD1 matches at 7 bases. The CDR3 spans 14 residues. V lost 4 bases and J lost 8; bases outside the gene matches: 9. Germline CDR1 reads SGHTS; CDR2 reads YDEGEE. The CDR3 DNA sequence: TGTGCCAGCAGCGAGAGAGGGGGCGCATACACCATATATTTT. Amino acid sequence: CASSERGGAYTIYF.

In its sample, this clone was seen many times. The V gene is TRBV5-1, the J gene TRBJ1-1; 7 bases are shared with TRBD1. The germline V gene has CDR1 SGHRS and CDR2 YFSETQ. This CDR3 spans 14 amino acids. The V segment lost 2 bases and the J segment 1 base; nucleotides outside the gene matches: 2. This chain's CDR3 is CASSLDRANTEAFF. The CDR3 coding sequence is TGCGCCAGCAGCTTAGACAGGGCGAACACTGAAGCTTTCTTT.

This clone was counted ten times or more. The V gene is TRBV18, the J gene TRBJ2-7, with D maybe TRBD2 (5 bases). The CDR3 spans 13 residues. With 2 bases removed from V and 5 bases from J, the gap between germline ends came to 10 bases. Germline V gene sequence: CDR1 KGHSH, CDR2 LQKENI. CDR3 DNA: TGTGCCAGCTCACCAGGGAGAAGTAACGAGCAGTACTTC. Translation gives CASSPGRSNEQYF.

The V call is TRBV11-1, the J call TRBJ1-3, with D perhaps matching TRBD1 (5 bases). The ends were cut back, 3 bases at V and 3 bases at J, with 21 bases in the middle. The CDR3 has 18 amino acids. Germline-derived CDR1 and CDR2 are SGHAT and FQDESV (reference sequence). The CDR3 region has the DNA TGTGCCAGCAGCTTGTGTTCGGGTGAATCGGGGGTTGGAAACACCATATATTTT. This sequence encodes CASSLCSGESGVGNTIYF.

Worth noting for this clone: The junction departs from germline at one end; a sequencing error may be responsible. The chain uses TRBV9 and TRBJ2-5; no clear D gene. The CDR3 is made up of 14 amino acids. CDR1 is SGDLS, CDR2 YYNGEE, per germline. The CDR3 DNA follows: TGTGCCAGCAGCGTAGATATGAAACAAGAGAACCAGTACTTC. Translated, it gives CASSVDMKQENQYF. Combining the CDR3 with reference TRBV9 and TRBJ2-5 gives the whole variable domain DSGVTQTPKHLITATGQRVTLRCSPRSGDLSVYWYQQSLDQGLQFLIQYYNGEERAKGNILERFSAQQFPDLHSELNLSSLELGDSALYFCASSVDMKQENQYFGPGTRLLVL.

This clone was observed many times. The rearrangement uses TRBV7-9 and TRBJ2-5; TRBD2 agrees at 12 bases. Germline trimming cut 6 bases from V and 0 bases from J; bases unmatched to any gene: 5. Germline assignment: CDR1 SEHNR and CDR2 FQNEAQ (reference sequence). The CDR3 consists of 16 residues. The CDR3: CASSPTSGRDQETQYF. CDR3 DNA sequence: TGTGCCAGCAGTCCGACTAGCGGGAGAGACCAAGAGACCCAGTACTTC.

This clone was seen repeatedly, ten times or more. The chain couples TRBV28 to TRBJ2-7; TRBD2 might be the D (5 bases). Looked up from germline, CDR1 is MDHEN and CDR2 is SYDVKM. This CDR3 spans 16 amino acids. The V end lost 2 bases, the J end lost 3 bases, and 17 bases lay between the germline ends. CDR3 protein: CASSLEGPLALYEQYF. DNA of the CDR3: TGTGCCAGCAGTTTAGAGGGCCCCCTTGCCCTCTACGAGCAGTACTTC.